This T cell receptor beta chain appears in the sequencing data of a study of glioma-infiltrating T cells. General study findings and limits: Very few CDR3 sequences were shared between tissue and blood.

This clonotype was counted many times. Its antigen remains unknown. This CDR3 region has 13 residues. Trimming removed 5 bases from V and 2 bases from J, with 7 bases in between. In germline, CDR1 is SEHNR, CDR2 FQNEAQ (reference sequence). The iRepertoire nested amplicon-rescue multiplex PCR amplified TCR alpha and beta CDR3s from RNA. TCRdb reprocessed the multiplex PCR reads with MiXCR, giving one entry per CDR3 protein. The table includes around 130,000 distinct CDR3 sequences, around 25% detected once. The rearrangement uses TRBV7-9 and TRBJ1-5; no firm D call. The sample consisted of glioma tissue, nonneoplastic brain tissue, or PBMCs (not recorded which). This TCR derives from a human donor with low-grade glioma or glioblastoma, undergoing nonglioma brain surgery, or in good health (not recorded which). The CDR3 DNA sequence: TGTGCCAGCAGCGGAGGTCGCAATCAGCCCCAGCATTTT. Translated: CASSGGRNQPQHF.